These T cell receptor beta chains were read from a single sample in a study of CD8 T cells in ankylosing spondylitis. TCRdb analysed the 5' RACE reads with MiXCR anew, one entry per CDR3 protein. Among fewer than 400,000 distinct CDR3 sequences listed, approximately 20% were seen once. Input material: blood, either unsorted or a sorted T cell fraction (not recorded which). The receptors originated from a male donor with ankylosing spondylitis. Each CDR3 is given with its conserved first and last residue. Fields, in order: D gene, V gene, clone size, J gene, CDR3 DNA, CDR3 protein. D genes are given only for firm matches. Clone size is stated in some rows and not others, as once, few, many or a class when expanded.

d_call: NA; v_call: TRBV6-5; clone_size: NA; j_call: TRBJ2-3; cdr3_nt: TGTGCCAGCAGTTGGACTGTCCCCGGCACAGATACGCAGTATTTT; cdr3_aa: CASSWTVPGTDTQYF
d_call: TRBD2; v_call: TRBV7-2; clone_size: NA; j_call: TRBJ2-7; cdr3_nt: TGTGCCAGCATGCCGGCGGGACTAGCTAGGGAGCAGTACTTC; cdr3_aa: CASMPAGLAREQYF
d_call: TRBD2; v_call: TRBV20-1; clone_size: NA; j_call: TRBJ2-7; cdr3_nt: TGCAGTGCTGGGACTAGCGGGAGACATGGCTACGAGCAGTACTTC; cdr3_aa: CSAGTSGRHGYEQYF
d_call: NA; v_call: TRBV10-3; clone_size: NA; j_call: TRBJ2-7; cdr3_nt: TGTGCCATCACCGGAGGACAGCGATACGAGCAGTACTTC; cdr3_aa: CAITGGQRYEQYF
d_call: TRBD1; v_call: TRBV7-9; clone_size: few; j_call: TRBJ2-5; cdr3_nt: TGTGCCAGCAGCCGGGACAGAGTCCAAGAGACCCAGTACTTC; cdr3_aa: CASSRDRVQETQYF
d_call: NA; v_call: TRBV20-1; clone_size: NA; j_call: TRBJ2-7; cdr3_nt: TGCAGTGCGGGGCTTCAGACAGCCTACGAGCAGTACTTC; cdr3_aa: CSAGLQTAYEQYF
d_call: TRBD1; v_call: TRBV27; clone_size: many; j_call: TRBJ2-1; cdr3_nt: TGTGCCAGCAGTCCGGGGCGGGACAGGCACTACAATGAGCAGTTCTTC; cdr3_aa: CASSPGRDRHYNEQFF
d_call: NA; v_call: TRBV18; clone_size: few; j_call: TRBJ2-3; cdr3_nt: TGTGCCAGCACACCGATAGGAGCAGATACGCAGTATTTT; cdr3_aa: CASTPIGADTQYF
d_call: TRBD2; v_call: TRBV7-2; clone_size: NA; j_call: TRBJ2-7; cdr3_nt: TGTGCCAGCAGCTCGAGACTAGCGGCGTACTACGAGCAGTACTTC; cdr3_aa: CASSSRLAAYYEQYF
d_call: TRBD1; v_call: TRBV7-9; clone_size: NA; j_call: TRBJ2-4; cdr3_nt: TGTGCCAGCAGCCCGGGACAGGGATCGATAGCCAAAAACATTCAGTACTTC; cdr3_aa: CASSPGQGSIAKNIQYF
d_call: TRBD1; v_call: TRBV20-1; clone_size: few; j_call: TRBJ1-6; cdr3_nt: TGCAGTGCTAGGCCGACCGGGACAGGGGAATCACCCCTCCACTTT; cdr3_aa: CSARPTGTGESPLHF
d_call: NA; v_call: TRBV5-1; clone_size: NA; j_call: TRBJ2-1; cdr3_nt: TGCGCCAGCAGCTTGGGGGGACAATCAAAAAGCTCCTACAATGAGCAGTTCTTC; cdr3_aa: CASSLGGQSKSSYNEQFF
d_call: NA; v_call: TRBV5-1; clone_size: few; j_call: TRBJ2-1; cdr3_nt: TGCGCCAGCAGCTTGCTCTCAGCCTCCTACAATGAGCAGTTCTTC; cdr3_aa: CASSLLSASYNEQFF
d_call: NA; v_call: TRBV20-1; clone_size: NA; j_call: TRBJ2-5; cdr3_nt: TGCAGTGCCCTATCGGGATCCCAGTACTTC; cdr3_aa: CSALSGSQYF
d_call: TRBD1; v_call: TRBV4-3; clone_size: NA; j_call: TRBJ1-2; cdr3_nt: TGCGCCAGCAGCCAAGATGACTCGACAGGGAACTATGGCTACACCTTC; cdr3_aa: CASSQDDSTGNYGYTF
d_call: TRBD2; v_call: TRBV5-1; clone_size: many; j_call: TRBJ2-7; cdr3_nt: TGCGCCAGCAGCTTTGAGAAGCGGGAGTTCTACGAGCAGTACTTC; cdr3_aa: CASSFEKREFYEQYF